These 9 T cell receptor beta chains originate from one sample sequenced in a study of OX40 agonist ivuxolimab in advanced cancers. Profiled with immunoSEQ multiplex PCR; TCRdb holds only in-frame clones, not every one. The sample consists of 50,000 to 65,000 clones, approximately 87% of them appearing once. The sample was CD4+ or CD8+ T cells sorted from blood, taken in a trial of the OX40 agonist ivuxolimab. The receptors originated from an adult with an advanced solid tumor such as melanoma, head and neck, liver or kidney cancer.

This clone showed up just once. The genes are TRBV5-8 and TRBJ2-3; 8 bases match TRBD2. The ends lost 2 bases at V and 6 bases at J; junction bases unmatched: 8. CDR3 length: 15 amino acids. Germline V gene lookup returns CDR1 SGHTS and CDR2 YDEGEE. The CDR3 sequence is CASSLKRGSLDTQYF. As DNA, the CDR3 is TGTGCCAGCAGCTTAAAGCGGGGGTCCTTGGATACGCAGTATTTT.

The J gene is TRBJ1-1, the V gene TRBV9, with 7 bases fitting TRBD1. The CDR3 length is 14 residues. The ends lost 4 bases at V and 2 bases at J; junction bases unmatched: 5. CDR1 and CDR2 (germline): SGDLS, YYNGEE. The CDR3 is CASSPQGRNTEAFF. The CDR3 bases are TGTGCCAGCAGCCCACAGGGGCGTAACACTGAAGCTTTCTTT.

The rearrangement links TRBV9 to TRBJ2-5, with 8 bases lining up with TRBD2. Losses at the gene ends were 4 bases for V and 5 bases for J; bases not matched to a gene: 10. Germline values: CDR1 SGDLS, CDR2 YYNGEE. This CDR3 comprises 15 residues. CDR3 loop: CASSFRGTRGETQYF. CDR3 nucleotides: TGTGCCAGCAGCTTCCGTGGGACTAGGGGCGAGACCCAGTACTTC.

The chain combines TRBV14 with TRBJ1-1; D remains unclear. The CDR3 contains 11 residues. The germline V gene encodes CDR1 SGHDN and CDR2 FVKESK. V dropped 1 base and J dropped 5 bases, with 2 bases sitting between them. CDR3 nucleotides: TGTGCCAGCAGCCAAGTTACTGAAGCTTTCTTT. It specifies CASSQVTEAFF. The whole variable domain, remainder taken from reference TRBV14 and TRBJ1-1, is EAGVTQFPSHSVIEKGQTVTLRCDPISGHDNLYWYRRVMGKEIKFLLHFVKESKQDESGMPNNRFLAERTGGTYSTLKVQPAELEDSGVYFCASSQVTEAFFGQGTRLTVV.

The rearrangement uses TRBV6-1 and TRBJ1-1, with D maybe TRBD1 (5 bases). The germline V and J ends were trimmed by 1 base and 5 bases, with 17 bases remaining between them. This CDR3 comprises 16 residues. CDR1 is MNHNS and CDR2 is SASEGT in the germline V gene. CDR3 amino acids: CASSEGIGGVRTEAFF. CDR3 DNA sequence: TGTGCCAGCAGTGAAGGGATTGGGGGGGTGAGGACTGAAGCTTTCTTT.

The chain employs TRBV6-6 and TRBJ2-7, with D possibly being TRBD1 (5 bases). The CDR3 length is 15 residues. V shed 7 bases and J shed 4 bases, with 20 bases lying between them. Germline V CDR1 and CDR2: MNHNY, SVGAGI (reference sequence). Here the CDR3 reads CASIKTMLGAYEQYF. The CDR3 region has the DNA TGTGCCAGCATTAAAACTATGCTTGGGGCGTACGAGCAGTACTTC.

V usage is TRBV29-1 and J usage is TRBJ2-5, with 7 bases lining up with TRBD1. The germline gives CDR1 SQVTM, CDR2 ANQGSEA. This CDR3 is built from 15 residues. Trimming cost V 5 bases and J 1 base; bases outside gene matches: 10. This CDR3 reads CSVPLTGPSQETQYF. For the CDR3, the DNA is TGCAGCGTTCCCCTGACAGGGCCTTCCCAAGAGACCCAGTACTTC.

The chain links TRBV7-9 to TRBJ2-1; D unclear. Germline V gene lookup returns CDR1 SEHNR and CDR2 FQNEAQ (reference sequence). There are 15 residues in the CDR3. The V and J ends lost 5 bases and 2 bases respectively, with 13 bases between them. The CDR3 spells CASSPDTGTYNEQFF. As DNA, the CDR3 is TGTGCCAGCAGCCCAGACACCGGCACCTACAATGAGCAGTTCTTC.

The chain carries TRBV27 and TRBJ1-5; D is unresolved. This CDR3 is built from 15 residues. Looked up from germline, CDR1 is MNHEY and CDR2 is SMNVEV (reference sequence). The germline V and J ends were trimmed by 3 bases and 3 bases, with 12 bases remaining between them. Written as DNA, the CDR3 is TGTGCCAGCAGTTTGTCGGAGGGCCACAATCAGCCCCAGCATTTT. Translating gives CASSLSEGHNQPQHF.